A single TCR beta chain is shown here with its context. Its antigen is undetermined. Clones were sequenced by immunoSEQ multiplex PCR, and TCRdb holds only the in-frame ones, with some missing. The sample records tens of thousands of clones, 86% being singletons. The CDR3 spans 13 residues. V gave up 8 bases and J gave up 4 bases, with 12 bases separating them. Germline V CDR1 and CDR2: SNHLY, FYNNEI. Time point indicated: cycle 4 day 1 (C4D1), after 6 weeks of nivolumab. Every patient relapsed after autologous stem cell transplantation, and brentuximab vedotin exposure varied. Magnetic negative selection was used to purify CD4+ T cells from thawed PBMCs. Patients reached a best response of complete response, partial response or progressive disease. This entry comes from a study of PD-1 blockade in classical Hodgkin lymphoma. Across the study: The nivolumab dose that patients received was 3 mg/kg, given intravenously every 2 weeks.

The study's findings and limits: It was among complete responders that baseline diversity resembled that of newly diagnosed patients. Diminished baseline TCR diversity has been reported in newly diagnosed patients relative to healthy donors.

The TCR originated in a human donor with classical Hodgkin lymphoma. The source was CD4+ T cells from blood, collected before the fourth cycle of nivolumab. This chain connects TRBV2 to TRBJ1-5; D is ambiguous. The DNA for the CDR3 is TGTGCCAGCCAGGAAGACGGGAATCAGCCCCAGCATTTT. Amino acid sequence: CASQEDGNQPQHF.